This T cell receptor (beta chain) derives from a study of blood T cell repertoires in COVID-19. TCRdb's table, derived via immunoSEQ multiplex PCR, lists solely in-frame clones and lacks some. The sample includes some 180,000 clones, around 83% of them seen just once. CDR1 and CDR2 (germline): MNHEY, SMNVEV (reference sequence). The CDR3 is made up of 13 amino acids. Losses at the gene ends were 4 bases for V and 6 bases for J; bases not matched to a gene: 2. Sample: PBMCs or T cells enriched from blood (not recorded which). The receptor's source is a man aged 35 to 55 who had recovered from COVID-19. The genes are TRBV27 and TRBJ1-5; 8 bases map to TRBD1. The CDR3 DNA reads TGTGCCAGCAGTTCAGGGGGCCTTCAGCCCCAGCATTTT. Its translation is CASSSGGLQPQHF.